This TCR beta chain originates from a study of cytomegalovirus exposure and HLA in healthy donors. Study observations and caveats: Donors belonging to an Asian-associated ancestry cluster reportedly showed fewer N-insertions in productive TCRs than the 666-donor mean, according to what a later analysis found. Later genetic work tied a missense DCLRE1C variant to beta-chain V and J trimming.

On this clone itself: Antigen specificity is unknown.

The PCR used 60 Vbeta and 13 Jbeta primers. Profiled with immunoSEQ multiplex PCR; TCRdb holds only in-frame clones, not every one. The data show approximately 120,000 clones, with under 85% seen just once and 10% to 15% held by the top ten. Germline CDR1 reads SGHRS; CDR2 reads YFSETQ. The V gene end was trimmed by 2 bases and the J gene end by 0 bases; junction bases not matched to a gene: 0. The CDR3 has 15 residues. This TCR was recovered from a woman in her thirties or forties in good health and CMV-seropositive. The chain combines TRBV5-1 with TRBJ2-1; 9 positions match TRBD2. Sequencing used PBMCs. CDR3 in DNA: TGCGCCAGCAGCTTTAGCGGGAGCTCCTACAATGAGCAGTTCTTC. Residues: CASSFSGSSYNEQFF. Based on the CDR3 plus reference TRBV5-1 and TRBJ2-1, the full variable domain is KAGVTQTPRYLIKTRGQQVTLSCSPISGHRSVSWYQQTPGQGLQFLFEYFSETQRNKGNFPGRFSGRQFSNSRSEMNVSTLELGDSALYLCASSFSGSSYNEQFFGPGTRLTVL.